The present T cell receptor beta chain was sequenced within a study of cytomegalovirus exposure and HLA in healthy donors. The study's findings and limits: The authors assumed roughly uniform sequencing depth across donors for presence/absence analyses. The likely explanation for a cluster of highly shared sequence variants was sequencing artifact.

This CDR3 is built from 15 residues. V lost 4 bases to trimming and J lost 2 bases, with 15 bases between them. Germline V gene sequence: CDR1 SGHAT, CDR2 FQNNGV. For this clone: As yet, its antigen is unknown.

Healthy bone marrow donors supplied every sample. Nominal health characterized the donors when sampled, though unrecorded immune exposures were likely. PCR was performed using 60 Vbeta and 13 Jbeta primers. Libraries were prepared by immunoSEQ multiplex PCR; TCRdb keeps only in-frame clonotypes and omits some of them. Among about 110,000 clones, 78% were seen once, and the ten largest hold 1% to 1.5%. The chain is built from TRBV11-2 and TRBJ2-7, with D possibly TRBD2 on 6 matching bases. The sample comprised PBMCs. The sequence came from a man aged 30-40 years in good health and CMV-seronegative. In DNA form, the CDR3 reads TGTGCCAGCAGCTCCGGGAGCAAGTCACCCTACGAGCAGTACTTC. Protein sequence: CASSSGSKSPYEQYF.